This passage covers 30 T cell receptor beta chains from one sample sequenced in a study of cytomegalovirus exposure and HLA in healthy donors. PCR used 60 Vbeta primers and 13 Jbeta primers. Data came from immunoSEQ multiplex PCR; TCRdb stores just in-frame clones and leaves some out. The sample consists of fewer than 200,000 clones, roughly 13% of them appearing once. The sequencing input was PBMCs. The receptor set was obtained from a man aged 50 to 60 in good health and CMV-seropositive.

The CDR3 DNA follows: TGTGCCAGCAGCGCCAGCTCCTACAATGAGCAGTTCTTC. This encodes CASSASSYNEQFF. The rearrangement uses TRBV7-3 and TRBJ2-1; D not certain. The CDR3 consists of 13 residues. The germline CDR1 and CDR2 sequences are SGHTA and FQGTGA. Deletions cut 5 bases from V and 0 bases from J, with 5 bases between.

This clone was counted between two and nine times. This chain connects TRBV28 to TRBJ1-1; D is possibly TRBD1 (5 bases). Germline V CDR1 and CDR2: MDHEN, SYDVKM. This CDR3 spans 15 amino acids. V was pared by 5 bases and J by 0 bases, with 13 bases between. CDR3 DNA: TGTGCCAGCAGTCACCCCCGGGGGGTGAACACTGAAGCTTTCTTT. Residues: CASSHPRGVNTEAFF.

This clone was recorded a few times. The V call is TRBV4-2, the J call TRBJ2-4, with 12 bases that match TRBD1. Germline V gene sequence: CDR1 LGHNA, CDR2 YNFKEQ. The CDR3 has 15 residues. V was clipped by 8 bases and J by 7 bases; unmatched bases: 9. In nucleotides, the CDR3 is TGTGCCAGCGCCCCGGGACAGGGGGCAGTGAACATTCAGTACTTC. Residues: CASAPGQGAVNIQYF.

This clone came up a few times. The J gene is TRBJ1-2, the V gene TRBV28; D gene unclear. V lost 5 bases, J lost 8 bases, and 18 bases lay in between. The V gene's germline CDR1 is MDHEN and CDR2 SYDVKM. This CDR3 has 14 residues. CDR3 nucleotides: TGTGCCAGCAGTCCCTCGACACTCCCCTGGGGCTACACCTTC. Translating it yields CASSPSTLPWGYTF.

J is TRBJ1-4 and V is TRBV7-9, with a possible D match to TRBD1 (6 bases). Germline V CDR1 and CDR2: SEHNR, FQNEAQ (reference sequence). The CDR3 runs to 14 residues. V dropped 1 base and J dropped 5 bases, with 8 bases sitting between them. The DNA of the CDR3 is TGTGCCAGCAGCTTAGGGCAGGGGAATGAAAAACTGTTTTTT. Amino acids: CASSLGQGNEKLFF.

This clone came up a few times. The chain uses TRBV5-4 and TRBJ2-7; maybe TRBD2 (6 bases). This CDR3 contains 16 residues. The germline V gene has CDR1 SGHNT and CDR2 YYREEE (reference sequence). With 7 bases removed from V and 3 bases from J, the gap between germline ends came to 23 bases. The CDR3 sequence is CASGQMGGGRLYEQYV. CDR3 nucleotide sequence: TGTGCCAGCGGCCAAATGGGAGGAGGAAGGCTCTACGAGCAGTACGTC.

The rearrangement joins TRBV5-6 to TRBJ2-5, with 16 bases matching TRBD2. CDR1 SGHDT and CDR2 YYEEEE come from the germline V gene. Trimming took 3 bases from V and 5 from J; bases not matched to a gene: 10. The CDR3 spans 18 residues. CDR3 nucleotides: TGTGCCAGCAGCTCCTACGGGACTAGCGGGGGGGCTATCGAGACCCAGTACTTC. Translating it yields CASSSYGTSGGAIETQYF.

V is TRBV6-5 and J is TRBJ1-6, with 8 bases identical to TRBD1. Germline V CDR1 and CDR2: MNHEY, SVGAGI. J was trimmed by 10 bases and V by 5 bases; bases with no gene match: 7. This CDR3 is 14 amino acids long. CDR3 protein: CASSPGQGWSPLHF. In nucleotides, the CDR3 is TGTGCCAGCAGTCCTGGACAGGGTTGGTCACCCCTCCACTTT.

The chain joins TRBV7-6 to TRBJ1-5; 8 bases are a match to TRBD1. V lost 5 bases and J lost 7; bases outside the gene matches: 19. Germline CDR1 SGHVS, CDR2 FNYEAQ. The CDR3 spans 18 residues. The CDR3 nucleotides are TGTGCCAGCAGCCTAAAGGAACCTCAGGGGGCGCAAAGACAGCCCCAGCATTTT. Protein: CASSLKEPQGAQRQPQHF.

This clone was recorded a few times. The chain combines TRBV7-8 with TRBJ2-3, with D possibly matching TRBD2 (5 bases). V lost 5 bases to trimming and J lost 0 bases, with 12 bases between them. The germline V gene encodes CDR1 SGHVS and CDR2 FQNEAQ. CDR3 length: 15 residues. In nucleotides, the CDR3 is TGTGCCAGCAGCCAGAGGGCCTCTAGCACAGATACGCAGTATTTT. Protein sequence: CASSQRASSTDTQYF.

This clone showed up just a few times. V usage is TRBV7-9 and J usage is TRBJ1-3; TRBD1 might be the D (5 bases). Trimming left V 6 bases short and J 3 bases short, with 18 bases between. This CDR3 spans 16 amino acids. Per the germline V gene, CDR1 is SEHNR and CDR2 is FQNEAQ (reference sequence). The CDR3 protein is CASSLAEGLFGNTIYF. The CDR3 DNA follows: TGTGCCAGCAGTCTCGCCGAGGGACTTTTTGGAAACACCATATATTTT.

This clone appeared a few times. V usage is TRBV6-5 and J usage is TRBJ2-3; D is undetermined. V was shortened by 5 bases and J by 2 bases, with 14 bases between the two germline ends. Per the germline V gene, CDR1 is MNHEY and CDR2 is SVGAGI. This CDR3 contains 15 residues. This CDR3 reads CASSLVLPSTDTQYF. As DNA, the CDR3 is TGTGCCAGCAGTCTAGTCCTACCTTCCACAGATACGCAGTATTTT.

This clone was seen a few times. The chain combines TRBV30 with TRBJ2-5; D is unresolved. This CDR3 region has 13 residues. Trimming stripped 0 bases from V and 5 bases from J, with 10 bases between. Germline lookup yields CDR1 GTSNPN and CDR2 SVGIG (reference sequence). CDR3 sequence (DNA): TGTGCCTGGAGTGTAGGTGGAGCGGAGACCCAGTACTTC. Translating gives CAWSVGGAETQYF. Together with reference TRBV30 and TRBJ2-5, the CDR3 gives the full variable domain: SQTIHQWPATLVQPVGSPLSLECTVEGTSNPNLYWYRQAAGRGLQLLFYSVGIGQISSEVPQNLSASRPQDRQFILSSKKLLLSDSGFYLCAWSVGGAETQYFGPGTRLLVL.

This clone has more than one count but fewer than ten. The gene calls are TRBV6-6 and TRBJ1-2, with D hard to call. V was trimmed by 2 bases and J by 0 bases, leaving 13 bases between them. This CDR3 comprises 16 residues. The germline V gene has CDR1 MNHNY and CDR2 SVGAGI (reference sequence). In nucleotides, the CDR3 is TGTGCCAGCAGTTACCGGAACAGCAAAGCTAACTATGGCTACACCTTC. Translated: CASSYRNSKANYGYTF.

The DNA for the CDR3 is TGTGCCAGTAGCAAGGGGTCAGCCTTCCAAGAGACCCAGTACTTC. Translation gives CASSKGSAFQETQYF. The chain combines TRBV19 with TRBJ2-5; possibly TRBD1 for D (5 bases). Trimming pared 6 bases from V and 1 base from J, leaving 15 bases between. Germline loops: CDR1 LNHDA, CDR2 SQIVND (reference sequence). This CDR3 has 15 amino acids.

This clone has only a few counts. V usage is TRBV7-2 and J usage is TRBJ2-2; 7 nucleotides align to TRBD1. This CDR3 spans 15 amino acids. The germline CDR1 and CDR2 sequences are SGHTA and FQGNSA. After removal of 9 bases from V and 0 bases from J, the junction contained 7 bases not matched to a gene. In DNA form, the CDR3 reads TGTGCCAGTTCACGAGGGGGCTCGAACACCGGGGAGCTGTTTTTT. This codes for CASSRGGSNTGELFF.

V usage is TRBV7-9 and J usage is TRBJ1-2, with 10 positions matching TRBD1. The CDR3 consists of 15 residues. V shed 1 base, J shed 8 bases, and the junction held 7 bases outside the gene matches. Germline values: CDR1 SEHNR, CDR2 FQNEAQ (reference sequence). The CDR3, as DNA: TGTGCCAGCAGCTTAGGGGACAGGGGCCCAGGAGGCTACACCTTC. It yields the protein CASSLGDRGPGGYTF.

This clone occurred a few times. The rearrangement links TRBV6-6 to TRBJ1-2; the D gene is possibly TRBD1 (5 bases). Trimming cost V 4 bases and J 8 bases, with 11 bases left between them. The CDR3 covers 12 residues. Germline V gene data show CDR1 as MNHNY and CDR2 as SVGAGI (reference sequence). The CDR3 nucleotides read TGTGCCAGCAGTTGGGGGGGTGACGGCTACACCTTC. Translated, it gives CASSWGGDGYTF.

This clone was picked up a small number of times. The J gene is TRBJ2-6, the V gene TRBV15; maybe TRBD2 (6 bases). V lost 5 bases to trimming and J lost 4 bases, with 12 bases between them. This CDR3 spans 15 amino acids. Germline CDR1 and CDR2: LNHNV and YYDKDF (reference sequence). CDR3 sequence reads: CATSRAGSGANVLTF. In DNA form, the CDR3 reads TGTGCCACCAGCCGGGCGGGGTCGGGGGCCAACGTCCTGACTTTC. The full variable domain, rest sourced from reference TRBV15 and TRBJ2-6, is DAMVIQNPRYQVTQFGKPVTLSCSQTLNHNVMYWYQQKSSQAPKLLFHYYDKDFNNEADTPDNFQSRRPNTSFCFLDIRSPGLGDTAMYLCATSRAGSGANVLTFGAGSRLTVL.

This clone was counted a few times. CDR3 sequence (DNA): TGCGCCAGCAGTGAGCTAGCGGGCACCGGGGAGCTGTTTTTT. Translated: CASSELAGTGELFF. The chain employs TRBV10-1 and TRBJ2-2; 8 bases align to TRBD2. The CDR3 loop spans 14 amino acids. With V trimmed by 2 bases and J by 4 bases, 0 bases remained unmatched. Germline V gives CDR1 WNHNN, CDR2 SYGVQD (reference sequence).

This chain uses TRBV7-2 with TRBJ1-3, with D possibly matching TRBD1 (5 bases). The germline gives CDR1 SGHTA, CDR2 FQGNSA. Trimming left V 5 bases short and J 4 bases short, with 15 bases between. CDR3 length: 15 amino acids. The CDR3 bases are TGTGCCAGCAGCACACGAACAGGAGGGGGAAACACCATATATTTT. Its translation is CASSTRTGGGNTIYF.

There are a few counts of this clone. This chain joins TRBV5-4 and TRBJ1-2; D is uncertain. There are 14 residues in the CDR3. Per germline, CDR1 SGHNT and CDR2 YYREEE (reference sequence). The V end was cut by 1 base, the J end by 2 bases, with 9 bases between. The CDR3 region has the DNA TGTGCCAGCAGCTTGCCGGGATACAACTATGGCTACACCTTC. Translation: CASSLPGYNYGYTF.

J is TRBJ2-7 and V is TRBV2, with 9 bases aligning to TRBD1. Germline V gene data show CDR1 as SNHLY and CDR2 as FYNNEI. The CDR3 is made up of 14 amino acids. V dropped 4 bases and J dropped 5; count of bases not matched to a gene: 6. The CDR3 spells CASSVQGANHEQYF. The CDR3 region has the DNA TGTGCCAGCAGTGTACAGGGGGCAAACCACGAGCAGTACTTC.

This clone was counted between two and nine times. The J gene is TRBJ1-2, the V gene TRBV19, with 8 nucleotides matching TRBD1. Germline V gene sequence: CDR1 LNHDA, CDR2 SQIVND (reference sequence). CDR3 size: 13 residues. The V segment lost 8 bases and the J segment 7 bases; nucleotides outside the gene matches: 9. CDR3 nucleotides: TGTGCCAGTCACCCGCAGGGGGCACTTGGCTACACCTTC. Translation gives CASHPQGALGYTF.

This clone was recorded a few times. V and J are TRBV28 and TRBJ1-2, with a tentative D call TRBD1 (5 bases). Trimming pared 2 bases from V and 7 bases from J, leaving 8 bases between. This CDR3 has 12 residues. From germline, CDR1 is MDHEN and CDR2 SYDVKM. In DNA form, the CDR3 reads TGTGCCAGCAGTTTAGGAGGGGCTGGCTACACCTTC. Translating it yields CASSLGGAGYTF.

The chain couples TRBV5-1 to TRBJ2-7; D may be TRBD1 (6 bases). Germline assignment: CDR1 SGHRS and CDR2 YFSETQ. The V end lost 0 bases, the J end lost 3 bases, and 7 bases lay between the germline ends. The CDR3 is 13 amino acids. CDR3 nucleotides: TGCGCCAGCAGCTTGGAGGACAGCTACGAGCAGTACTTC. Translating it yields CASSLEDSYEQYF.

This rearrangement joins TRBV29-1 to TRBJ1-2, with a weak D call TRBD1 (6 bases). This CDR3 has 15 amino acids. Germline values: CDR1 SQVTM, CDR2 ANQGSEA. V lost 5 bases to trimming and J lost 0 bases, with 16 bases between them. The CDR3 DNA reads TGCAGCGTTCCTGCCTACAGGGAGACTAACTATGGCTACACCTTC. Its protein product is CSVPAYRETNYGYTF.

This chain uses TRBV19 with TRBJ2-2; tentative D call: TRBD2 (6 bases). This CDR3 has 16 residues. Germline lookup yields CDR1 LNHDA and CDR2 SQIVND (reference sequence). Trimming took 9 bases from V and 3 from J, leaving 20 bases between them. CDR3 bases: TGTGCCAGCGAGAGGTGGCGGGGTTCGTACACCGGGGAGCTGTTTTTT. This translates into CASERWRGSYTGELFF. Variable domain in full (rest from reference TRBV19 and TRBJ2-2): DGGITQSPKYLFRKEGQNVTLSCEQNLNHDAMYWYRQDPGQGLRLIYYSQIVNDFQKGDIAEGYSVSREKKESFPLTVTSAQKNPTAFYLCASERWRGSYTGELFFGEGSRLTVL.

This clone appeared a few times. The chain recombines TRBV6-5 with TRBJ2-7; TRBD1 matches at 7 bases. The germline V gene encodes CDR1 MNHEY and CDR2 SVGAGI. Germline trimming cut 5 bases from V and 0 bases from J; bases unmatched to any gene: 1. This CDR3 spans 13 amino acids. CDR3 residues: CASSTGASYEQYF. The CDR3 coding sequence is TGTGCCAGCAGTACAGGGGCCTCCTACGAGCAGTACTTC.

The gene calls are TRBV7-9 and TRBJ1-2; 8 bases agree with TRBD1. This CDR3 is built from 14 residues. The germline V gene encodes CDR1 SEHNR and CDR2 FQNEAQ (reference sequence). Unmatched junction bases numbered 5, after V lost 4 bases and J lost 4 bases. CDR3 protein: CASSSLQGGYGYTF. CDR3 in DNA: TGTGCCAGCAGCTCCCTACAGGGGGGCTATGGCTACACCTTC.